This T cell receptor (beta chain) appears in the sequencing data of a study of radiation and T cells in renal cell carcinoma. Time point meaning: blood 2 weeks post-SBRT. As for treatment: 15 Gy SBRT to primary tumor, nephrectomy 4 weeks later. The CDR3 is 13 residues long. The V gene lost 3 bases and the J gene lost 1 base, with 6 bases spanning the gap. Looked up from germline, CDR1 is SEHNR and CDR2 is FQNEAQ (reference sequence). Sequencing used immunoSEQ multiplex PCR; TCRdb keeps in-frame clones, though not all of them. The sample lists 100,000 to 150,000 clones, about four fifths seen once, with 5.8% in the top ten.

V and J are TRBV7-9 and TRBJ1-1, with D hard to call. The sample here was blood, taken from a patient whose treatment included radiotherapy and nephrectomy. The sequence was obtained from a middle-aged man with renal cell carcinoma. This CDR3 is CASSFDGNTEAFF. In nucleotides, the CDR3 is TGTGCCAGCAGCTTCGACGGGAACACTGAAGCTTTCTTT.